The 5 T cell receptor beta chains given below trace back to one sample, sequenced in a study of immune evolution from preneoplasia to lung adenocarcinoma. Profiled with immunoSEQ multiplex PCR; TCRdb holds only in-frame clones, not every one. The sample includes approximately 4,400 clones, more than 70% of them seen just once. The sequenced material came from FFPE lung adenocarcinoma in situ tissue. Receptors were obtained from a person aged 60 to 80 with lung adenocarcinoma.

Only a few counts were recorded for this clone. The chain couples TRBV30 to TRBJ1-1, with TRBD1 as a possible D gene (5 bases). This CDR3 region has 13 residues. The germline CDR1 and CDR2 sequences are GTSNPN and SVGIG (reference sequence). Trimming took 0 bases from V and 0 from J, leaving 5 bases between them. The CDR3 region is CAWSVGVNTEAFF. The CDR3 DNA reads TGTGCCTGGAGTGTGGGGGTGAACACTGAAGCTTTCTTT. Drawing the rest from reference TRBV30 and TRBJ1-1, the complete variable domain is SQTIHQWPATLVQPVGSPLSLECTVEGTSNPNLYWYRQAAGRGLQLLFYSVGIGQISSEVPQNLSASRPQDRQFILSSKKLLLSDSGFYLCAWSVGVNTEAFFGQGTRLTVV.

The rearrangement joins TRBV15 to TRBJ2-6; D gene unclear. Trimming left V 1 base short and J 0 bases short, with 7 bases between. The length of the CDR3 is 16 residues. The V gene's germline CDR1 is LNHNV and CDR2 YYDKDF (reference sequence). CDR3 in DNA: TGTGCCACCAGCAGAGGCGTCTCCTCTGGGGCCAACGTCCTGACTTTC. It specifies CATSRGVSSGANVLTF.

The chain carries TRBV29-1 and TRBJ2-2; D is undetermined. CDR1 and CDR2 (germline): SQVTM, ANQGSEA. This CDR3 has 13 amino acids. Trimming stripped 2 bases from V and 1 base from J, with 5 bases between. For the CDR3, the DNA is TGCAGCGTTGAAAGGCAGAACACCGGGGAGCTGTTTTTT. Amino acids: CSVERQNTGELFF.

CDR3 amino acids: CASSSGGPNYGYTF. The CDR3 bases are TGTGCCAGCAGTTCGGGGGGGCCCAACTATGGCTACACCTTC. The chain employs TRBV28 and TRBJ1-2, with D possibly matching TRBD1 (6 bases). Trimming shortened V by 4 bases and J by 2 bases, and 11 bases separated the two germline ends. CDR1 is MDHEN and CDR2 is SYDVKM in the germline V gene. CDR3 length: 14 residues.

The chain recombines TRBV6-6 with TRBJ1-2; D not certain. Looked up from germline, CDR1 is MNHNY and CDR2 is SVGAGI (reference sequence). The CDR3 is made up of 13 amino acids. The V and J ends lost 4 bases and 4 bases respectively, with 10 bases between them. The CDR3 DNA reads TGTGCCAGCAGTTGGGCGGTGGGCTATGGCTACACCTTC. Residues: CASSWAVGYGYTF.